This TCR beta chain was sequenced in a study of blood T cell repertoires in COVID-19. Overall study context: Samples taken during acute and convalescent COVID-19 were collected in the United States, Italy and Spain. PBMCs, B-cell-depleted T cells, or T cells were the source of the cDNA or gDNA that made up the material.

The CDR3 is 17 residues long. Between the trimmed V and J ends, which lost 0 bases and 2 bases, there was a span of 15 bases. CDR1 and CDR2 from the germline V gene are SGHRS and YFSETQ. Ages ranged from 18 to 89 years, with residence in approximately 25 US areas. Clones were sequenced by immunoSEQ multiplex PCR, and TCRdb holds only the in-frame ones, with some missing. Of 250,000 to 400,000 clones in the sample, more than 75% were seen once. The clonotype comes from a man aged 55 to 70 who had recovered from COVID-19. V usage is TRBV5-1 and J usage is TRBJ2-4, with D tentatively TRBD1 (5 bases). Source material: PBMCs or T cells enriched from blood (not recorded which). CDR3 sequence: CASSLEPTDFTKNIQYF. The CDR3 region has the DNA TGCGCCAGCAGCTTGGAACCGACAGATTTTACCAAAAACATTCAGTACTTC.